These 15 T cell receptor beta chains came from one sample sequenced in a study of blood T cell repertoires in COVID-19. TCRdb keeps only in-frame clones here, not all; method: immunoSEQ multiplex PCR. In the table there are about 310,000 clones, 70% to 90% of which are singletons. What was sequenced was PBMCs or T cells enriched from blood (not recorded which). Receptors originate from a middle-aged woman who had recovered from COVID-19.

The chain links TRBV11-3 to TRBJ2-1; D is undetermined. Deletions cut 5 bases from V and 8 bases from J, with 10 bases between. Germline loops: CDR1 SGHNT, CDR2 YENEEA. The CDR3 loop spans 12 amino acids. CDR3 in amino acids: CASSPGEDEQFF. The CDR3 nucleotides read TGTGCCAGCAGCCCCGGCGAGGATGAGCAGTTCTTC.

Only a few counts were recorded for this clone. The V and J genes are TRBV18 and TRBJ2-7; 9 bases align to TRBD1. V trimming: 4 bases; J trimming: 2 bases; junction bases outside the gene matches: 3. This CDR3 has 14 amino acids. The germline gives CDR1 KGHSH, CDR2 LQKENI. Here the CDR3 reads CASSRDRDTYEQYF. The CDR3 DNA reads as TGTGCCAGCTCACGGGACAGGGACACCTACGAGCAGTACTTC.

This chain links TRBV3-1 (or the pseudogene TRBV3-2) with TRBJ1-5, with 8 nucleotides matching TRBD1. Germline CDR1 is LGHDT and CDR2 is YNNKEL (reference sequence). The CDR3 sequence is 14 residues long. With 4 bases clipped from V and 4 bases from J, the junction kept 3 bases outside the gene matches. For the CDR3, the DNA is TGTGCCAGCAGCCTGACAGGGGAGAATCAGCCCCAGCATTTT. Its protein is CASSLTGENQPQHF.

This clone was counted only a few times. The chain couples TRBV24-1 to TRBJ2-7; 8 bases align to TRBD1. The germline gives CDR1 KGHDR, CDR2 SFDVKD. The CDR3 sequence is 14 residues long. The J segment lost 5 bases and the V segment lost 3 bases, leaving 5 bases of the junction unmatched. CDR3 residues: CATSDRTGGNEQYF. The CDR3 DNA reads as TGTGCCACCAGTGATAGAACAGGGGGGAACGAGCAGTACTTC.

This chain uses TRBV11-2 with TRBJ2-7, with D perhaps TRBD1 (5 bases). This CDR3 is built from 14 residues. Germline V gene lookup returns CDR1 SGHAT and CDR2 FQNNGV. V was shortened by 1 base and J by 3 bases, with 10 bases between the two germline ends. As DNA, the CDR3 is TGTGCCAGCAGCTTAGCCTGGGGCAGCTACGAGCAGTACTTC. It yields the protein CASSLAWGSYEQYF.

V gene TRBV3-1 (or the pseudogene TRBV3-2) combines with J gene TRBJ2-7; weak D call: TRBD1 (6 bases). The CDR3 is made up of 18 amino acids. V lost 0 bases and J 2 bases, leaving 20 bases between the germline ends. Germline-derived CDR1 and CDR2 are LGHDT and YNNKEL (reference sequence). The CDR3 nucleotides read TGTGCCAGCAGCCAAGATAAGGACGGTGGACAGTCTACCTACGAGCAGTACTTC. Translating it yields CASSQDKDGGQSTYEQYF.

This chain links TRBV4-1 with TRBJ1-1, with D perhaps TRBD1 (5 bases). In germline, CDR1 is MGHRA, CDR2 YSYEKL. Trimming removed 1 base at V and 7 bases at J, with 13 bases between. This CDR3 contains 14 residues. CDR3 loop: CASSQVWGRFEAFF. The CDR3 bases are TGCGCCAGCAGCCAAGTGTGGGGGAGGTTTGAAGCTTTCTTT.

The rearrangement links TRBV30 to TRBJ2-7; weak D call: TRBD2 (6 bases). The germline V and J ends were trimmed by 2 bases and 7 bases, with 9 bases remaining between them. The germline V gene encodes CDR1 GTSNPN and CDR2 SVGIG (reference sequence). The CDR3 has 11 amino acids. Written as DNA, the CDR3 is TGTGCCTGGAGTCGGGAGCTTGAGCAGTACTTC. Protein: CAWSRELEQYF.

The chain links TRBV11-2 to TRBJ2-7, with a weak D call TRBD2 (5 bases). V was cut by 1 base and J by 3 bases, with 7 bases left in between. The germline V gene encodes CDR1 SGHAT and CDR2 FQNNGV. CDR3 length equals 13 residues. The CDR3 spells CASSLVRDYEQYF. CDR3 nucleotides: TGTGCCAGCAGCTTAGTTCGGGACTACGAGCAGTACTTC.

The genes are TRBV15 and TRBJ2-2; 9 nucleotides align to TRBD1. Trimming removed 5 bases from V and 5 bases from J; junction bases left unmatched: 3. CDR3 length equals 14 residues. Germline assignment: CDR1 LNHNV and CDR2 YYDKDF (reference sequence). The chain's CDR3 is CATSRGQGTGELFF. The CDR3 DNA follows: TGTGCCACCAGCCGGGGACAGGGAACCGGGGAGCTGTTTTTT.

The J gene is TRBJ2-5, the V gene TRBV5-6; D perhaps matches TRBD2 (7 bases). Trimming cost V 4 bases and J 1 base, with 14 bases left between them. Germline assignment: CDR1 SGHDT and CDR2 YYEEEE. The CDR3 loop spans 15 amino acids. CDR3 in amino acids: CASSEAGDTQETQYF. The CDR3 DNA is TGTGCCAGCAGCGAGGCGGGGGACACCCAAGAGACCCAGTACTTC.

The CDR3 loop reads CASSYSSDRGATIYF. The CDR3 DNA reads as TGTGCCAGCAGTTACTCGTCGGACAGGGGCGCCACCATATATTTT. The V and J genes are TRBV6-5 and TRBJ1-3, with 9 bases that match TRBD1. The CDR3 totals 15 residues. From germline, CDR1 is MNHEY and CDR2 SVGAGI. V lost 0 bases and J lost 9; bases outside the gene matches: 6.

The chain couples TRBV13 to TRBJ2-5, with 7 bases aligning to TRBD2. The germline V gene encodes CDR1 PRHDT and CDR2 FYEKMQ (reference sequence). Unmatched junction bases numbered 9, after V lost 0 bases and J lost 5 bases. CDR3 length: 16 residues. The CDR3 DNA follows: TGTGCCAGCAGCTTAGGCCGGATCCGGGAGGCGGAGACCCAGTACTTC. Translation: CASSLGRIREAETQYF.

The chain is built from TRBV27 and TRBJ1-5, with D hard to call. V shed 3 bases and J shed 3 bases, with 9 bases lying between them. From germline, CDR1 is MNHEY and CDR2 SMNVEV (reference sequence). This CDR3 region has 14 residues. CDR3 amino acids: CASSLGRDNQPQHF. The CDR3 DNA reads TGTGCCAGCAGTTTGGGCAGAGACAATCAGCCCCAGCATTTT.

Concerning this clone itself: Other DNA variants within this sample encode the same CDR3. V usage is TRBV3-1 (or the pseudogene TRBV3-2) and J usage is TRBJ1-2, with D maybe TRBD1 (6 bases). V lost 2 bases and J lost 8, with 12 bases in between. This CDR3 is 13 amino acids long. CDR1 LGHDT and CDR2 YNNKEL come from the germline V gene (reference sequence). The CDR3 coding sequence is TGTGCCAGCAGCCAATTGGACAGCTACGGCTACACCTTC. It encodes CASSQLDSYGYTF.